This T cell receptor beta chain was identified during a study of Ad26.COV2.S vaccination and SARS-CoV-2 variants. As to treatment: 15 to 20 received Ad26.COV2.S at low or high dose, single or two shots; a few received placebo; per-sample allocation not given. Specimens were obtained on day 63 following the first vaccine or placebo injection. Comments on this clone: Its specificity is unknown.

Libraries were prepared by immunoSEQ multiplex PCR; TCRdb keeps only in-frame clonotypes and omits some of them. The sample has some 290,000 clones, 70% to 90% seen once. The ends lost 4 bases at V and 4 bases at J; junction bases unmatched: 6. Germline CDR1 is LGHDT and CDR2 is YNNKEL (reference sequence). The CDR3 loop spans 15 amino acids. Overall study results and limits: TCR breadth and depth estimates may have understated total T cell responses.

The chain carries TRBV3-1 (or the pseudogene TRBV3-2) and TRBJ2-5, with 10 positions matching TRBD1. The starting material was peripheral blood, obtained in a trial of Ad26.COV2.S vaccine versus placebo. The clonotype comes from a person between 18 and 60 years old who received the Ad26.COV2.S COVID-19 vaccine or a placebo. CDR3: CASSRQGAPGETQYF. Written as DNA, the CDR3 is TGTGCCAGCAGCCGACAGGGGGCTCCTGGAGAGACCCAGTACTTC.